This T cell receptor beta chain was identified during a study of spatial heterogeneity in lung cancer (dated by TCRdb to the late 2010s). Some background on the complete study: Beta-chain transcripts were consistently detected in greater numbers than alpha-chain transcripts, which likely reflects a higher abundance of beta-chain transcripts. In the raw uncorrected reads, each unique combination of TCR and UMI appeared more than ten times on average. The study linked features of the TCR repertoire to counts of nonsynonymous mutations, which were determined by whole-exome sequencing of tumor tissue. At surgery, both alpha and beta chains were TCR-sequenced in 200 to 250 tumor regions, 63 to 65 matched nontumor lung samples and 56 PBMC samples. TCR alpha and beta repertoires were quantitatively compared across multiple tumor regions, matched nontumor lung and blood in non-small cell lung cancer. Results the study describes overall, beyond this receptor: Additional single-cell paired TCR alpha and beta sequencing was considered necessary to confirm, at a functional level, the hypothesis that regional TCRs recognize regional mutations. Ubiquitous expanded tumor TCRs were detected in blood more often at tumor resection than at routine follow-up.

This clonotype appeared many times. Its antigen specificity is not known. Nothing much larger sits one base from this clone, and base qualities are not available. This beta chain was picked up by a library intended for alpha chains and is off target, so its count carries little meaning. Relative to germline, V is missing 7 bases and J is missing 4 bases, with 5 bases of the junction outside any gene match. The CDR3 runs 13 amino acids, cysteine and phenylalanine included. Only CDR3 DNA is held: 39 bases, read in frame from base 1. Looking up the germline V gene (reference sequence) yields CDR1 SGHNT and CDR2 YYREEE. Library preparation was by 5' RACE. These reads were obtained on a NextSeq 500. The TCR library protocol attached a unique molecular identifier to each TCR cDNA molecule to allow correction of PCR and sequencing errors. Turning to the authors' computational methods: TCR identification, UMI-based error correction and CDR3 extraction were all carried out with Decombinator tools. Expanded TCRs were defined as those above a frequency of 2 per 1,000, corresponding to the top 1% of the tumor frequency distribution. Renyi diversity was calculated using the R vegan package after each repertoire was subsampled 100 times to 5,000 TCRs. CDR3 similarity networks were built from amino acid triplet string-kernel similarity, with CDR3s being connected when pairwise similarity was above 0.82. TCRdb trimmed public reads at Q25 via fastp, called clones via MiXCR and kept in-frame beta chains. Entries that share a CDR3 protein sequence are merged under the most common genes and DNA. The V and J calls reflect TCRdb's pipeline rather than the authors' work. For this sample there are 13,000 or so distinct CDR3 sequences; roughly 3.9% appear just once. The ten top clones hold 40% to 55% of the sample.

The time point label corresponds to: sample taken at primary tumor resection. TCR sequencing used whole RNA extracted from tumor and nontumor lung tissue, or from cryopreserved PBMC samples, without cell sorting. Samples were obtained from 72 patients with early-stage, untreated non-small cell lung cancer from the lung TRACERx cohort. Patients were selected for TCR sequencing only if sufficient RNA was available from at least two tumor regions. The sample in question was PBMCs, obtained at surgery. The chain is made from TRBV5-4 and TRBJ1-1; 9 bases in between match TRBD1. This sequence was found in a male donor with early-stage non-small cell lung cancer. The DNA sequence is given as TGTGCCAGCTCCCCGGACAGGGGCACTGAAGCTTTCTTT. It translates as CASSPDRGTEAFF.